The 25 T cell receptor beta chains below all came from one sample that was sequenced in a study of cytomegalovirus exposure and HLA in healthy donors. Profiled with immunoSEQ multiplex PCR; TCRdb holds only in-frame clones, not every one. The data show hundreds of thousands of clones, around four fifths seen once. The sequenced sample was PBMCs. These receptors all stem from a woman in her twenties or thirties in good health and CMV-seropositive.

The chain has TRBV27 and TRBJ2-1; 11 positions match TRBD2. V gave up 0 bases and J gave up 8 bases; unmatched junction bases: 9. The CDR3 contains 17 residues. From germline, CDR1 is MNHEY and CDR2 SMNVEV (reference sequence). The CDR3 reads CASSLSRLAGIRDEQFF. Here the CDR3 DNA reads TGTGCCAGCAGTTTATCGCGACTAGCGGGAATTAGGGATGAGCAGTTCTTC.

V usage is TRBV4-3 and J usage is TRBJ2-1; possibly TRBD1 for D (6 bases). The CDR3 runs 16 residues. CDR1 is LGHNA, CDR2 YSLEER, per germline. Trimming removed 2 bases at V and 12 bases at J, with 23 bases between. The CDR3 loop is CASSQSIWGPAAVQFF. As DNA, the CDR3 is TGCGCCAGCAGCCAATCCATATGGGGGCCCGCAGCTGTGCAGTTCTTC.

The CDR3 nucleotides are TGCGCCAGCAGCACCAGACAGGGAGGCACTGAAGCTTTCTTT. Protein sequence: CASSTRQGGTEAFF. The chain has TRBV5-1 and TRBJ1-1; 7 bases map to TRBD1. V dropped 4 bases and J dropped 4; count of bases not matched to a gene: 7. This CDR3 spans 14 amino acids. CDR1 SGHRS and CDR2 YFSETQ come from the germline V gene.

This clone came up once. The rearrangement uses TRBV9 and TRBJ2-1, with D hard to call. Trimming removed 0 bases from V and 5 bases from J, with 12 bases in between. This CDR3 region has 15 residues. CDR1 and CDR2 (germline): SGDLS, YYNGEE. CDR3 amino acids: CASSVDGRRDNEQFF. The CDR3 nucleotides are TGTGCCAGCAGCGTAGACGGGCGTAGAGACAATGAGCAGTTCTTC.

This sequence joins TRBV7-9 and TRBJ2-7, with D unresolved. The V and J ends lost 2 bases and 3 bases respectively, with 8 bases between them. Germline CDR1 is SEHNR and CDR2 is FQNEAQ (reference sequence). The CDR3 spans 13 residues. CDR3 in DNA: TGTGCCAGCAGCTTACTAGGAAGCTACGAGCAGTACTTC. Protein sequence: CASSLLGSYEQYF.

The chain uses TRBV30 and TRBJ2-3; 12 bases fit TRBD2. With V trimmed by 4 bases and J by 6 bases, 8 bases remained unmatched. CDR1 and CDR2 from the germline V gene are GTSNPN and SVGIG (reference sequence). The CDR3 sequence is 15 residues long. This CDR3 reads CAWKRLAGDSDTQYF. CDR3 nucleotides: TGTGCCTGGAAGCGACTAGCGGGGGACTCGGATACGCAGTATTTT.

This clone was recorded a few times. The same CDR3 also results from other DNA sequences found in this sample. The chain uses TRBV30 and TRBJ2-6; TRBD1 is a possible D gene (5 bases). CDR3 size: 14 residues. Germline V lookup: CDR1 GTSNPN, CDR2 SVGIG (reference sequence). Trimming stripped 0 bases from V and 2 bases from J, with 5 bases between. CDR3 sequence: CAWSVGAGANVLTF. CDR3 DNA: TGTGCCTGGAGTGTAGGGGCTGGGGCCAACGTCCTGACTTTC.

The gene calls are TRBV6-1 and TRBJ1-2; D perhaps matches TRBD1 (6 bases). The CDR3 contains 17 residues. V was clipped by 0 bases and J by 5 bases, with 19 bases between them. Germline lookup yields CDR1 MNHNS and CDR2 SASEGT. The CDR3 is CASSEAGADGQNYGYTF. The CDR3 nucleotides read TGTGCCAGCAGTGAAGCTGGAGCAGATGGACAGAATTATGGCTACACCTTC.

This clone is a singleton in its sample. The rearrangement links TRBV2 to TRBJ1-5; D not resolved. Looked up from germline, CDR1 is SNHLY and CDR2 is FYNNEI. Trimming left V 7 bases short and J 0 bases short, with 10 bases between. The CDR3 length is 14 residues. CDR3 nucleotides: TGTGCCAGCAATAACAACTATAGCAATCAGCCCCAGCATTTT. Translation: CASNNNYSNQPQHF.

The chain combines TRBV2 with TRBJ2-1; no definite D call. With 7 bases removed from V and 10 bases from J, the gap between germline ends came to 17 bases. This CDR3 is built from 13 residues. The germline V gene encodes CDR1 SNHLY and CDR2 FYNNEI. This chain's CDR3 is CASILEQAGEQFF. CDR3 bases: TGTGCCAGCATTCTAGAACAAGCTGGCGAGCAGTTCTTC. Based on the CDR3 plus reference TRBV2 and TRBJ2-1, the full variable domain is EPEVTQTPSHQVTQMGQEVILRCVPISNHLYFYWYRQILGQKVEFLVSFYNNEISEKSEIFDDQFSVERPDGSNFTLKIRSTKLEDSAMYFCASILEQAGEQFFGPGTRLTVL.

This sequence joins TRBV29-1 and TRBJ1-4; perhaps TRBD1 as D (5 bases). V shed 2 bases and J shed 8 bases, with 12 bases lying between them. The CDR3 loop spans 13 amino acids. Per germline, CDR1 SQVTM and CDR2 ANQGSEA. The CDR3 DNA sequence: TGCAGCGTTGAACAGACGGAGGGGGAAAAACTGTTTTTT. Translating it yields CSVEQTEGEKLFF.

The chain couples TRBV6-1 to TRBJ2-5, with D perhaps TRBD1 (6 bases). CDR1 is MNHNS, CDR2 SASEGT, per germline. The CDR3 is 16 residues long. V shed 1 base and J shed 4 bases, with 16 bases lying between them. CDR3 DNA: TGTGCCAGCAGTGAAGGGGCAGGGGCAGGCGGAGAGACCCAGTACTTC. It translates to CASSEGAGAGGETQYF.

DNA of the CDR3: TGCGCCAGCAGCCGGACCGGGCGCATACCCTCTTACGAGCAGTACTTC. It yields the protein CASSRTGRIPSYEQYF. The V gene is TRBV5-1, the J gene TRBJ2-7; no firm D call. Between the trimmed V and J ends, which lost 4 bases and 4 bases, there was a span of 21 bases. This CDR3 is built from 16 residues. CDR1 and CDR2 (germline): SGHRS, YFSETQ.

J is TRBJ2-1 and V is TRBV28; D perhaps matches TRBD2 (5 bases). Trimming removed 5 bases from V and 6 bases from J, with 14 bases in between. The CDR3 contains 14 residues. Germline-derived CDR1 and CDR2 are MDHEN and SYDVKM. CDR3 in amino acids: CASSPPGLINEQFF. In DNA, the CDR3 is TGTGCCAGCAGTCCACCCGGACTGATCAATGAGCAGTTCTTC.

The genes are TRBV15 and TRBJ2-3; TRBD2 matches 9 bases. This CDR3 has 21 amino acids. Trimming cost V 7 bases and J 1 base; bases outside gene matches: 24. Germline CDR1 reads LNHNV; CDR2 reads YYDKDF (reference sequence). The CDR3 protein is CATKDGELGLAGRGGTDTQYF. The CDR3 DNA is TGTGCCACCAAGGACGGGGAGTTGGGGCTAGCGGGAAGGGGTGGCACAGATACGCAGTATTTT.

This sequence joins TRBV7-9 and TRBJ2-7, with D perhaps TRBD2 (6 bases). The CDR3 length is 14 residues. Per germline, CDR1 SEHNR and CDR2 FQNEAQ (reference sequence). Trimming shortened V by 4 bases and J by 5 bases, and 15 bases separated the two germline ends. For the CDR3, the DNA is TGTGCCAGCAGCTCCGGAGAGGGGACTGACGAGCAGTACTTC. Protein product: CASSSGEGTDEQYF. The full variable domain, its missing parts supplied by reference TRBV7-9 and TRBJ2-7, is DTGVSQNPRHKITKRGQNVTFRCDPISEHNRLYWYRQTLGQGPEFLTYFQNEAQLEKSRLLSDRFSAERPKGSFSTLEIQRTEQGDSAMYLCASSSGEGTDEQYFGPGTRLTVT.

The CDR3 bases are TGTGCCAGCAGTTCGGCGGGAGGGCCATCCTACGAGCAGTACTTC. Its protein is CASSSAGGPSYEQYF. The rearrangement uses TRBV6-5 and TRBJ2-7; 9 nucleotides line up with TRBD2. Germline lookup yields CDR1 MNHEY and CDR2 SVGAGI. The V segment lost 4 bases and the J segment 1 base; nucleotides outside the gene matches: 5. The CDR3 totals 15 residues.

V and J are TRBV14 and TRBJ2-3, with a possible D match to TRBD2 (5 bases). Germline V gives CDR1 SGHDN, CDR2 FVKESK. Trimming took 2 bases from V and 1 from J, leaving 13 bases between them. The CDR3 has 16 amino acids. The CDR3 reads CASSQSVLVRTDTQYF. As DNA, the CDR3 is TGTGCCAGCAGCCAAAGCGTACTAGTCCGCACAGATACGCAGTATTTT.

This clone was counted between two and nine times. The chain couples TRBV10-1 to TRBJ1-4, with D possibly TRBD1 on 6 matching bases. This CDR3 has 13 amino acids. CDR1 and CDR2 (germline): WNHNN, SYGVQD (reference sequence). Trimming removed 2 bases at V and 5 bases at J, with 6 bases between. CDR3 bases: TGCGCCAGCAGTGAGGGACAGAATGAAAAACTGTTTTTT. Its protein is CASSEGQNEKLFF.

The chain combines TRBV21-1 with TRBJ2-7; the D call TRBD2 from the table was never checked on the DNA. TRBV21-1 represents a pseudogene. This CDR3 comprises 13 residues. The CDR3 sequence is CATRRVRTYEQYF. CDR3 bases: TGTGCCACCCGGCGGGTCAGAACCTACGAGCAGTACTTC.

The chain links TRBV30 to TRBJ2-7; the D is unclear. The germline gives CDR1 GTSNPN, CDR2 SVGIG (reference sequence). The CDR3 totals 12 residues. Trimming left V 5 bases short and J 7 bases short, with 15 bases between. The CDR3 DNA is TGTGCCTGGGATGGGAAGGGTGCGGAGCAGTACTTC. It codes for CAWDGKGAEQYF.

About this clone itself: Other nucleotide sequences from this sample produce the same CDR3. The chain recombines TRBV27 with TRBJ2-3; D is uncertain. Per the germline V gene, CDR1 is MNHEY and CDR2 is SMNVEV (reference sequence). V was clipped by 6 bases and J by 0 bases, with 7 bases between them. The CDR3 has 13 amino acids. In nucleotides, the CDR3 is TGTGCCAGCAGAAAATCTAGCACAGATACGCAGTATTTT. Amino acids: CASRKSSTDTQYF.

This chain connects TRBV23-1 to TRBJ1-5; D is unresolved. TRBV23-1 is an ORF for which the function is uncertain. The V gene lost 3 bases and the J gene lost 6 bases, with 18 bases spanning the gap. This CDR3 has 16 amino acids. CDR3 nucleotide sequence: TGCGCCAGCAGTCAGGCCCTGGGCCCCCACTTTCAGCCCCAGCATTTT. This gives the protein CASSQALGPHFQPQHF.

The genes are TRBV27 and TRBJ2-1; 13 bases map to TRBD2. The CDR3 is made up of 16 amino acids. V shed 4 bases, J shed 8 bases, and the junction held 8 bases outside the gene matches. CDR1 and CDR2 from the germline V gene are MNHEY and SMNVEV (reference sequence). DNA for the CDR3: TGTGCCAGCAGTTACCGGGGACTAGCGGGACCTGATGAGCAGTTCTTC. As protein: CASSYRGLAGPDEQFF.

This chain links TRBV2 with TRBJ2-5; no clear D. This CDR3 comprises 15 residues. Trimming removed 0 bases from V and 3 bases from J, with 11 bases in between. CDR1 and CDR2 (germline): SNHLY, FYNNEI. The CDR3 region is CASSEAERTKETQYF. The CDR3 coding sequence is TGTGCCAGCAGTGAAGCCGAGAGGACCAAAGAGACCCAGTACTTC.